Presented here are 31 T cell receptor beta chains from one specimen sequenced in a study of blood T cells in healthy people across ages. Primers used in a second PCR of about 6 to 11 cycles were a sample-barcoded 5' primer and a J-beta primer mix. TCRdb redid the calling of the 5' RACE reads with MiXCR, one entry per CDR3 protein. The profile shows fewer than 800,000 distinct CDR3 sequences, around a quarter of them singletons. The same sample was also studied in work on T cells of mothers and their children.

The sequenced sample consisted of blood. The receptors shown here come from a boy aged 5-17 years in good health.

The chain links TRBV9 to TRBJ2-5; possibly TRBD1 for D (6 bases). This CDR3 is built from 14 residues. Trimming removed 5 bases at V and 7 bases at J, with 18 bases between. Germline-derived CDR1 and CDR2 are SGDLS and YYNGEE. The CDR3 sequence: CASREGTGSGTQYF. The DNA of the CDR3 is TGTGCCAGCAGAGAGGGTACAGGGTCAGGGACCCAGTACTTC.

In its sample, this clonotype was seen a few times. This chain joins TRBV5-5 and TRBJ1-5; the D is unclear. Germline assignment: CDR1 SGHKS and CDR2 YYEKEE (reference sequence). The CDR3 contains 15 residues. V lost 0 bases and J lost 4, with 11 bases in between. The CDR3 loop is CASSLAVGSNQPQHF. Written as DNA, the CDR3 is TGTGCCAGCAGCTTGGCCGTTGGCAGTAATCAGCCCCAGCATTTT.

This clonotype showed up just a few times. The V call is TRBV6-5, the J call TRBJ1-4; TRBD1 is a possible D gene (5 bases). Germline V gene sequence: CDR1 MNHEY, CDR2 SVGAGI. There are 13 residues in the CDR3. V lost 7 bases, J lost 6 bases, and 12 bases lay in between. CDR3 nucleotide sequence: TGTGCCAGCAAGCAGGGCAGATATGAAAAACTGTTTTTT. Amino acid sequence: CASKQGRYEKLFF.

The chain couples TRBV7-9 to TRBJ2-1; a weak D match, TRBD2 (5 bases). The CDR3 loop spans 13 amino acids. The ends were cut back, 6 bases at V and 1 base at J, with 7 bases in the middle. The germline V gene has CDR1 SEHNR and CDR2 FQNEAQ (reference sequence). CDR3 DNA: TGTGCCAGCAGGGAGGCTTCCTACAATGAGCAGTTCTTC. Protein product: CASREASYNEQFF.

The genes are TRBV7-2 and TRBJ2-7; 7 bases are shared with TRBD1. The V and J ends lost 6 bases and 7 bases, in that order; junction bases with no gene match: 12. The germline gives CDR1 SGHTA, CDR2 FQGNSA. This CDR3 has 14 residues. CDR3 loop: CASSKQGLKEEQYF. The CDR3 DNA is TGTGCCAGCAGTAAACAGGGGCTTAAGGAAGAGCAGTACTTC.

Turning to this clonotype: The junction departs from the called germline gene at one end, perhaps through a read error. The V and J genes are TRBV9 and TRBJ2-7, with a possible D match to TRBD2 (7 bases). Germline V gives CDR1 SGDLS, CDR2 YYNGEE. The CDR3 is 14 amino acids. CDR3 sequence: CACSVGGGAYEQYF. CDR3 coding DNA: TGTGCCTGCAGCGTAGGAGGGGGGGCCTACGAGCAGTACTTC.

This clonotype was recorded a few times. The chain joins TRBV29-1 to TRBJ1-1, with D possibly being TRBD1 (5 bases). With 7 bases removed from V and 0 bases from J, the gap between germline ends came to 9 bases. The CDR3 is 12 residues long. CDR1 is SQVTM and CDR2 is ANQGSEA in the germline V gene. This CDR3 is CSATEMNTEAFF. DNA for the CDR3: TGCAGCGCGACAGAAATGAACACTGAAGCTTTCTTT.

The chain carries TRBV6-5 and TRBJ2-3, with no clear D. The CDR3 sequence is 13 residues long. Trimming took 7 bases from V and 1 from J, leaving 9 bases between them. Germline-derived CDR1 and CDR2 are MNHEY and SVGAGI. The CDR3 DNA sequence: TGTGCCAGCAAACTTACTGGCACAGATACGCAGTATTTT. This sequence encodes CASKLTGTDTQYF.

This clonotype was seen a handful of times. J is TRBJ2-2 and V is TRBV29-1, with 9 positions matching TRBD1. The CDR3 runs 14 residues. Trimming removed 5 bases from V and 5 bases from J; junction bases left unmatched: 6. CDR1 and CDR2 from the germline V gene are SQVTM and ANQGSEA. The DNA of the CDR3 is TGCAGCGTTTCCGGGACAGGGACAACCGGGGAGCTGTTTTTT. Protein sequence: CSVSGTGTTGELFF.

The V and J genes are TRBV2 and TRBJ1-5; D is unresolved. This CDR3 region has 14 residues. Germline V gene lookup returns CDR1 SNHLY and CDR2 FYNNEI. V dropped 3 bases and J dropped 6 bases, with 12 bases sitting between them. CDR3 loop: CASSDFPSSQPQHF. For the CDR3, the DNA is TGTGCCAGCAGTGACTTCCCATCAAGTCAGCCCCAGCATTTT.

The CDR3 DNA sequence: TGTGCCAGCAGTCCCCCTTGGGGAATGAACTATGGCTACACCTTC. Translating gives CASSPPWGMNYGYTF. The chain is built from TRBV12-3 or TRBV12-4 and TRBJ1-2; D gene unclear. Between the trimmed V and J ends, which lost 5 bases and 2 bases, there was a span of 15 bases. CDR3 length: 15 amino acids.

DNA for the CDR3: TGTGCCAGCAGCTTCCGGGACTCCACTCAGACCCAGTACTTC. As protein: CASSFRDSTQTQYF. The gene calls are TRBV7-2 and TRBJ2-5; tentative D call: TRBD2 (6 bases). The ends were cut back, 3 bases at V and 6 bases at J, with 14 bases in the middle. Germline-derived CDR1 and CDR2 are SGHTA and FQGNSA. The CDR3 is 14 amino acids.

This clonotype was detected only a few times. This chain links TRBV29-1 with TRBJ2-1, with 8 positions matching TRBD2. This CDR3 is 17 amino acids long. The J segment lost 7 bases and the V segment lost 2 bases, leaving 16 bases of the junction unmatched. CDR1 and CDR2 (germline): SQVTM, ANQGSEA. The CDR3 spells CSVEMTSGRALGNEQFF. The CDR3 nucleotides read TGCAGCGTTGAAATGACGTCCGGGAGGGCCCTCGGAAATGAGCAGTTCTTC.

The gene calls are TRBV3-1 and TRBJ2-7; the D call may be TRBD1 or TRBD2 (6 bases each). V lost 0 bases, J lost 9 bases, and 18 bases lay in between. Germline-derived CDR1 and CDR2 are LGHDT and YNNKEL (reference sequence). The CDR3 has 15 amino acids. This chain's CDR3 is CASSQDWGAGSGQYF. As DNA, the CDR3 is TGTGCCAGCAGCCAAGATTGGGGGGCTGGCTCTGGGCAGTACTTC.

The V call is TRBV6-2 or TRBV6-3, the J call TRBJ2-7; D is possibly TRBD1 (5 bases). The germline V and J ends were trimmed by 5 bases and 0 bases, with 14 bases remaining between them. The germline V gene encodes CDR1 MNHEY and CDR2 SVGEGT. The CDR3 is made up of 15 amino acids. CDR3 coding DNA: TGTGCCAGCAGTCCCATTCCGGACATCTCCTACGAGCAGTACTTC. Its translation: CASSPIPDISYEQYF.

This chain links TRBV9 with TRBJ1-4; 11 nucleotides match TRBD1. The CDR3 is 16 amino acids. Losses at the gene ends were 3 bases for V and 7 bases for J; bases not matched to a gene: 8. The V gene's germline CDR1 is SGDLS and CDR2 YYNGEE. The CDR3 nucleotides are TGTGCCAGCAGCGAGATGACCGGGACAGGGGGTGAAAAACTGTTTTTT. It specifies CASSEMTGTGGEKLFF. Variable domain in full (rest from reference TRBV9 and TRBJ1-4): DSGVTQTPKHLITATGQRVTLRCSPRSGDLSVYWYQQSLDQGLQFLIQYYNGEERAKGNILERFSAQQFPDLHSELNLSSLELGDSALYFCASSEMTGTGGEKLFFGSGTQLSVL.

J is TRBJ1-6 and V is TRBV27; TRBD1 matches 8 bases. Germline V gene sequence: CDR1 MNHEY, CDR2 SMNVEV (reference sequence). The CDR3 spans 14 residues. V was pared by 4 bases and J by 9 bases, with 5 bases of the junction left unmatched. The CDR3 nucleotides are TGTGCCAGCAGTTCAACAGGGGGATCTTCACCCCTCCACTTT. Amino acids: CASSSTGGSSPLHF.

This clonotype was seen a few times. The junction and the germline gene differ at one end; a read error may be behind it. The V and J genes are TRBV3-1 and TRBJ2-7, with D uncertain. The CDR3 sequence is 11 residues long. CDR1 and CDR2 (germline): LGHDT, YNNKEL (reference sequence). The CDR3 sequence: CAGSQGPEQYF. Here the CDR3 DNA reads TGTGCCGGCAGCCAAGGTCCCGAGCAGTACTTC.

The V gene is TRBV5-1, the J gene TRBJ2-3; D is uncertain. V lost 5 bases, J lost 3 bases, and 13 bases lay in between. This CDR3 is 14 amino acids long. Germline CDR1 is SGHRS and CDR2 is YFSETQ. Written as DNA, the CDR3 is TGCGCCAGCAGTTTCACGGCCCAGACAGATACGCAGTATTTT. Encoded protein: CASSFTAQTDTQYF.

This clonotype has only a few counts. This chain uses TRBV6-1 with TRBJ2-2; TRBD2 agrees at 9 bases. With 6 bases clipped from V and 1 base from J, the junction kept 6 bases outside the gene matches. The germline CDR1 and CDR2 sequences are MNHNS and SASEGT. This CDR3 comprises 16 residues. CDR3 loop: CASRLRLAENTGELFF. CDR3 in DNA: TGTGCCAGCAGACTCCGACTAGCGGAGAACACCGGGGAGCTGTTTTTT.

The chain is built from TRBV4-1 and TRBJ1-2; D possibly corresponds to TRBD1 (6 bases). CDR1 is MGHRA, CDR2 YSYEKL, per germline. V was shortened by 4 bases and J by 0 bases, with 12 bases between the two germline ends. The length of the CDR3 is 15 residues. The CDR3 reads CASSPGQFTNYGYTF. CDR3 in DNA: TGCGCCAGCAGCCCAGGACAGTTCACTAACTATGGCTACACCTTC.

The chain links TRBV12-5 to TRBJ2-4; tentatively, D is TRBD1 or TRBD2 (5 bases each). Germline-derived CDR1 and CDR2 are LGHNT and FRNRAP. The V gene lost 3 bases and the J gene lost 0 bases, with 9 bases spanning the gap. CDR3 length: 15 residues. The CDR3 loop is CASGFEGLAKNIQYF. The CDR3 nucleotides are TGTGCTAGTGGTTTTGAGGGGCTAGCCAAAAACATTCAGTACTTC.

The chain couples TRBV7-9 to TRBJ2-3; 7 positions agree with TRBD1. The V segment lost 4 bases and the J segment 0 bases; nucleotides outside the gene matches: 16. The CDR3 spans 19 residues. Germline V gene lookup returns CDR1 SEHNR and CDR2 FQNEAQ (reference sequence). In DNA form, the CDR3 reads TGTGCCAGCAGCTCGGACCGCTTCGGGACAGACGTTAGCACAGATACGCAGTATTTT. It translates to CASSSDRFGTDVSTDTQYF.

This clonotype was seen only a few times. The V call is TRBV20-1, the J call TRBJ1-2; 7 bases map to TRBD1. J gave up 4 bases and V 6 bases, and 11 bases lay outside the gene matches. The CDR3 extends over 14 amino acids. Germline CDR1 is DFQATT and CDR2 is SNEGSKA (reference sequence). This CDR3 reads CSARQTGMGYGYTF. In DNA, the CDR3 is TGCAGTGCGCGACAGACAGGGATGGGCTATGGCTACACCTTC.

CDR3 in DNA: TGTGCCAGCAGCTACTGGACAGGGGGGGAGACCCAGTACTTC. This encodes CASSYWTGGETQYF. The V call is TRBV7-2, the J call TRBJ2-5; TRBD1 agrees at 10 bases. CDR3 length: 14 residues. The germline CDR1 and CDR2 sequences are SGHTA and FQGNSA. The J segment lost 5 bases and the V segment lost 4 bases, leaving 4 bases of the junction unmatched.

Turning to this clonotype: As the CDR3 is not closed by the conserved phenylalanine or tryptophan, this likely results from a read error. The V gene is TRBV24-1, the J gene TRBJ2-4; D may be TRBD1 or TRBD2 (5 bases each). CDR3 length: 13 residues. V lost 6 bases and J 5 bases, leaving 10 bases between the germline ends. CDR1 KGHDR and CDR2 SFDVKD come from the germline V gene. CDR3 in amino acids: CATSRTGQNIQYL. CDR3 DNA sequence: TGTGCCACCAGTAGGACGGGACAAAACATTCAGTACCTC.

The rearrangement joins TRBV5-1 to TRBJ2-7; the match to TRBD2 covers 15 bases. This CDR3 region has 16 residues. Germline values: CDR1 SGHRS, CDR2 YFSETQ. V trimming: 3 bases; J trimming: 3 bases; junction bases outside the gene matches: 4. In DNA form, the CDR3 reads TGCGCCAGCAGCTACGGGACTAGCGGGGGGCACTACGAGCAGTACTTC. Protein sequence: CASSYGTSGGHYEQYF.

As to this clonotype: Because the CDR3's place on the DNA is in doubt, the DNA is left out and the CDR3 is given as listed by TCRdb. This chain connects TRBV21-1 to TRBJ2-5; TRBD1, the table's D call, lacks a check against the DNA. TRBV21-1 is an annotated pseudogene. The CDR3 is 16 amino acids long, termini counted. Here the CDR3 reads CASSKVGTGTQETQYF.

The CDR3 DNA follows: TGTGCCAGCAGCCCTCGACTAGTGTCGGGAGAGACCCAGTACTTC. Amino acid sequence: CASSPRLVSGETQYF. The gene calls are TRBV12-3 or TRBV12-4 and TRBJ2-5; possibly TRBD2 for D (6 bases). The CDR3 has 15 residues. V was trimmed by 6 bases and J by 4 bases, leaving 18 bases between them.

This clonotype was observed a handful of times. The chain's CDR3 is CASSAPPGTSGTERNEQFF. The CDR3 DNA reads TGTGCCAGCAGTGCCCCTCCGGGGACTAGCGGGACTGAGAGGAATGAGCAGTTCTTC. This chain uses TRBV28 with TRBJ2-1; 13 nucleotides align to TRBD2. CDR1 is MDHEN and CDR2 is SYDVKM in the germline V gene. Trimming cost V 5 bases and J 7 bases; bases outside gene matches: 17. The CDR3 has 19 residues.

V gene TRBV7-9 combines with J gene TRBJ2-5; 9 bases line up with TRBD2. The last part of the DNA fits TRBJ2-1 better; the J call may be wrong. Germline V lookup: CDR1 SEHNR, CDR2 FQNEAQ (reference sequence). The CDR3 consists of 18 residues. CDR3 sequence (DNA): TGTGCCAGCAGTTCTACACATCGGCGGGAGGGCCATAAGGATGAGCAGTTCTTC. As protein: CASSSTHRREGHKDEQFF.